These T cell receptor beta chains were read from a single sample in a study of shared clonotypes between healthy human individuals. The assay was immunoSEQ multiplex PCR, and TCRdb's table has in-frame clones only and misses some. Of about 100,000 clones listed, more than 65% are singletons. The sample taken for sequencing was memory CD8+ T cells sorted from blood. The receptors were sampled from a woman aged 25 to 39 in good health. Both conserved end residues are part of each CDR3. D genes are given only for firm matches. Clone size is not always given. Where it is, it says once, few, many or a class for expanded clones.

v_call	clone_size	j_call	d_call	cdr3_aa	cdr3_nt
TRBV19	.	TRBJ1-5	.	CASSLSLFSGGAGQPQHF	TGTGCCAGTAGCCTCTCGTTGTTCTCTGGGGGCGCAGGTCAGCCCCAGCATTTT
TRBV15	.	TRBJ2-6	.	CATSSATGSGANVLTF	TGTGCCACCAGCAGTGCGACAGGATCTGGGGCCAACGTCCTGACTTTC
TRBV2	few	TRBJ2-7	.	CASSEFGGAYEQYF	TGTGCCAGCAGTGAATTTGGTGGGGCCTACGAGCAGTACTTC
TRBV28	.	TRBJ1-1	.	CASRTPGFQNTEAFF	TGTGCCAGCCGGACCCCAGGGTTCCAGAACACTGAAGCTTTCTTT
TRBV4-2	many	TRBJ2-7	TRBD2	CASSQDPTSGSNEQYF	TGTGCCAGCAGCCAAGATCCGACTAGCGGGAGCAACGAGCAGTACTTC
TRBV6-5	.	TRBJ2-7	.	CASRSTDTYEQYF	TGTGCCAGCAGGTCGACGGACACCTACGAGCAGTACTTC
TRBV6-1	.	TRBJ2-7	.	CAVAKRLALEQYF	TGTGCCGTTGCTAAGCGGCTGGCTCTCGAGCAGTACTTC
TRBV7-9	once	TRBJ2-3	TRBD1	CASSRGTVLITDTQYF	TGTGCCAGCAGCCGAGGGACAGTCTTAATCACAGATACGCAGTATTTT
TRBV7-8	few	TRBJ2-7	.	CASSDRVGGAYEQYF	TGTGCCAGCAGTGATAGGGTGGGCGGAGCATACGAGCAGTACTTC
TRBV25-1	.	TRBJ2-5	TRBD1	CASSIGTAAQETQYF	TGTGCCAGCAGTATCGGGACAGCCGCCCAAGAGACCCAGTACTTC
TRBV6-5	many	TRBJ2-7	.	CASSPRGSLSYEQYF	TGTGCCAGCAGCCCCAGGGGATCCCTCTCCTACGAGCAGTACTTC
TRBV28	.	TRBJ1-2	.	CASSLVFEVGGLRDYGYTF	TGTGCCAGCAGTTTAGTATTCGAGGTCGGGGGGCTAAGGGACTATGGCTACACCTTC
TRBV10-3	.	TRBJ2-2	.	CAIKSTTNTGELFF	TGTGCCATCAAGAGTACTACGAACACCGGGGAGCTGTTTTTT
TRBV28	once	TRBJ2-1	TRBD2	CASSLSLWREDNEQFF	TGTGCCAGCAGTTTATCTCTATGGCGGGAGGACAATGAGCAGTTCTTC
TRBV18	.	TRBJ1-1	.	CASSPTTGMNTEAFF	TGTGCCAGCTCACCCACGACAGGAATGAACACTGAAGCTTTCTTT
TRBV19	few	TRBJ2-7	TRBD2	CASSIDLGLAGGTYEQYF	TGTGCCAGTAGTATAGATCTTGGACTAGCGGGAGGAACCTACGAGCAGTACTTC
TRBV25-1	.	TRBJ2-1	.	CASSEESAGEFNEQFF	TGTGCCAGCAGTGAAGAATCGGCAGGGGAATTCAATGAGCAGTTCTTC
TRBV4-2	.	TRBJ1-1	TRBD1	CASSQPVGTAYTEAFF	TGTGCCAGCAGCCAGCCTGTCGGGACAGCTTACACTGAAGCTTTCTTT